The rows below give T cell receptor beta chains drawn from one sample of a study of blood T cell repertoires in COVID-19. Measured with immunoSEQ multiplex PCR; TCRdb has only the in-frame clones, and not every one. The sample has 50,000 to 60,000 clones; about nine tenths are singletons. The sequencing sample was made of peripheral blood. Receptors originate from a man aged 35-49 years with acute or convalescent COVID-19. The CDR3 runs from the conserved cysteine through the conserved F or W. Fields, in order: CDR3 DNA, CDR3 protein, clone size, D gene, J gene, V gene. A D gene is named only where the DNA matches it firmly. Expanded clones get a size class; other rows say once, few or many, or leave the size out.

TGTGCCAGCAGTGACCTTGGGCGTAAGGGGTCACCCCTCCACTTT | CASSDLGRKGSPLHF | . | . | TRBJ1-6 | TRBV2
TGTGCCACCAGCAGAAGGAGACTAGCGGAGTACAATGAGCAGTTCTTC | CATSRRRLAEYNEQFF | . | TRBD2 | TRBJ2-1 | TRBV15
TGCGCCAGCAGCTTGGAGTCGAGTCAAGCTTTCTTT | CASSLESSQAFF | . | . | TRBJ1-1 | TRBV5-1
TGTGCCAGCAGTCTAGCGGGAGTCGCCTACAATGAGCAGTTCTTC | CASSLAGVAYNEQFF | . | TRBD2 | TRBJ2-1 | TRBV6-5
TGTGCCATCAGCGAGGGAGATGAGCAGTTCTTC | CAISEGDEQFF | . | . | TRBJ2-1 | TRBV10-3
TGTGCCAGCAGTGCAGGGGGTGGGACTGAAGCTTTCTTT | CASSAGGGTEAFF | . | TRBD1 | TRBJ1-1 | TRBV6-6
TGTGCCAGTACGACAGGGTCAACTAATGAAAAACTGTTTTTT | CASTTGSTNEKLFF | . | TRBD1 | TRBJ1-4 | TRBV2
TGCGCCAGCAGCTGGGGGCCAAAGGGCGGGAGTGGCGAGCAGTACTTC | CASSWGPKGGSGEQYF | . | . | TRBJ2-7 | TRBV5-1
TGCGCCAGCAGTCTCAGGCCCTCCAGCTACACCTTC | CASSLRPSSYTF | . | . | TRBJ1-2 | TRBV23-1
TGCGCCAGCAGCCTAGCCGCGGGCCCCACAGATACGCAGTATTTT | CASSLAAGPTDTQYF | once | . | TRBJ2-3 | TRBV4-3
TGTGCCAGCAGCGTTGGCGGGTACAATGAGCAGTTCTTC | CASSVGGYNEQFF | once | . | TRBJ2-1 | TRBV3-1/TRBV3-2
TGCGCCAGTAGGGGACTAGCGGGAGAACCGTATTTT | CASRGLAGEPYF | . | TRBD2 | TRBJ2-3 | TRBV10-1
TGCGCCAGCAGCCAAGAAATCGGACTTGAAAAACTGTTTTTT | CASSQEIGLEKLFF | . | . | TRBJ1-4 | TRBV4-3
TGTGCCTGGAGCCGCGCCGGGACAAGCTTTATCAATCCCCTCCACTTT | CAWSRAGTSFINPLHF | once | . | TRBJ1-6 | TRBV30
TGTGCCAGCAGCCACAGCGGCTCTGGGGCCAACGTCCTGACTTTC | CASSHSGSGANVLTF | . | . | TRBJ2-6 | TRBV3-1/TRBV3-2
TGTGCCAGCAGCAAAGTGGCAGTCAATCAGCCCCAGCATTTT | CASSKVAVNQPQHF | . | . | TRBJ1-5 | TRBV21-1
TGTGCCACCAAGTCAGAGAGGGCAGGGGCTGGGGCCAACGTCCTGACTTTC | CATKSERAGAGANVLTF | . | . | TRBJ2-6 | TRBV15
TGCGCCAGCAGCTCTCACAGGGGAGCGCAGTACTTC | CASSSHRGAQYF | once | TRBD1 | TRBJ2-7 | TRBV5-1
TGCGCCAGCAGCCAAGTGGCGGGGGCGTACAGCGGGAGGACCACAGATACGCAGTATTTT | CASSQVAGAYSGRTTDTQYF | . | TRBD2 | TRBJ2-3 | TRBV4-1
TGTGCCAGCCGCCCTAGGCAGACCTACGAGCAGTACTTC | CASRPRQTYEQYF | . | . | TRBJ2-7 | TRBV27
TGTGCCAGCAGACCCCCCAGGGGCAGCTACACTGAAGCTTTCTTT | CASRPPRGSYTEAFF | . | . | TRBJ1-1 | TRBV9
TGTGCCAGTAGTCCGCCCGGGACTAGCGGAATCACAGATACGCAGTATTTT | CASSPPGTSGITDTQYF | . | TRBD2 | TRBJ2-3 | TRBV19
TGTGCCAGCTCACTCCCGGGACAGGGGGCTAGTCAGCCCCAGCATTTT | CASSLPGQGASQPQHF | . | TRBD1 | TRBJ1-5 | TRBV18
TGTGCCAGCAGTGTATCTTCCGGGGACAGGGAGTTCCTTAAAGGTGGGGCCAACGTCCTGACTTTC | CASSVSSGDREFLKGGANVLTF | . | TRBD1 | TRBJ2-6 | TRBV2